Listed below are T cell receptor beta chains from one sample, sequenced in a study of OX40 agonist ivuxolimab in advanced cancers. Sequenced by immunoSEQ multiplex PCR; TCRdb stores in-frame clones only, minus some. Among 90,000 to 150,000 clones listed, around 89% were seen once. The source was CD4+ or CD8+ T cells sorted from blood, collected in a trial of the OX40 agonist ivuxolimab. All receptors derive from an adult with an advanced solid tumor such as melanoma, head and neck, liver or kidney cancer. The CDR3 runs from the conserved cysteine through the conserved F or W. D genes are given only for firm matches. The size entry is marked missing in some rows and otherwise reads once, few, many or a size class.

clone_size j_call v_call d_call cdr3_aa cdr3_nt
- TRBJ2-2 TRBV2 TRBD2 CASIGLAGGGELFF TGTGCCAGCATCGGACTAGCGGGGGGCGGGGAGCTGTTTTTT
- TRBJ1-1 TRBV28 - CASGQGATEAFF TGTGCCAGCGGTCAGGGAGCCACTGAAGCTTTCTTT
- TRBJ1-6 TRBV6-6 - CASSFTGGNSPLHF TGTGCCAGCAGTTTCACGGGAGGTAATTCACCCCTCCACTTT
- TRBJ2-3 TRBV5-1 TRBD2 CASSPGLAGFTDTQYF TGCGCCAGCAGCCCCGGACTAGCGGGCTTCACAGATACGCAGTATTTT
- TRBJ1-2 TRBV28 - CASSSLFNYTF TGTGCCAGCAGCAGCCTGTTTAACTACACCTTC
- TRBJ2-7 TRBV7-8 - CASSLSQGPYEQYF TGTGCCAGCAGCCTTAGCCAGGGACCCTACGAGCAGTACTTC
- TRBJ2-2 TRBV7-6 - CASSLQGTNTGELFF TGTGCCAGCAGCTTGCAGGGTACGAACACCGGGGAGCTGTTTTTT
- TRBJ2-7 TRBV30 TRBD2 CAWTHFSGGAGEQYF TGTGCCTGGACCCATTTTAGCGGGGGGGCGGGCGAGCAGTACTTC
- TRBJ1-5 TRBV9 - CASSVGTFTGEPQHF TGTGCCAGCAGCGTAGGAACTTTTACCGGCGAGCCCCAGCATTTT
- TRBJ1-5 TRBV28 - CASRIYGGGQPQHF TGTGCCAGCAGAATATACGGGGGTGGTCAGCCCCAGCATTTT
- TRBJ1-1 TRBV5-4 - CASSFEVNTEAFF TGTGCCAGCAGCTTCGAGGTGAACACTGAAGCTTTCTTT
- TRBJ2-5 TRBV5-1 - CASSLGTAQETQYF TGCGCCAGCAGCTTGGGGACAGCCCAAGAGACCCAGTACTTC
- TRBJ2-1 TRBV5-1 TRBD1 CASSLPGQGARSSYNEQFF TGCGCCAGCAGCTTGCCGGGACAGGGGGCTCGAAGCTCCTACAATGAGCAGTTCTTC
- TRBJ1-1 TRBV28 - CASSSPARPEAFF TGTGCCAGCAGTTCACCCGCAAGGCCTGAAGCTTTCTTT
- TRBJ2-5 TRBV5-4 - CASSFSGVQETQYF TGTGCCAGCAGCTTTTCCGGGGTCCAAGAGACCCAGTACTTC
once TRBJ2-1 TRBV4-1 - CASSPFFSPDRTYNEQFF TGCGCCAGCAGCCCATTTTTTTCCCCCGACAGAACCTACAATGAGCAGTTCTTC
- TRBJ1-1 TRBV28 - CASKTGWVEAFF TGTGCCAGCAAGACGGGTTGGGTTGAAGCTTTCTTT
- TRBJ1-1 TRBV7-2 - CASSTGWRAFF TGTGCCAGCAGTACAGGGTGGAGAGCTTTCTTT
- TRBJ1-1 TRBV7-8 - CASSLETLTEAFF TGTGCCAGCAGCTTAGAGACACTCACTGAAGCTTTCTTT
- TRBJ2-3 TRBV19 TRBD2 CASRSSGGTDTQYF TGTGCCAGTAGGAGTAGCGGGGGGACAGATACGCAGTATTTT
- TRBJ1-1 TRBV2 TRBD1 CASSQQGTEAFF TGTGCCAGCAGTCAACAGGGGACTGAAGCTTTCTTT
- TRBJ1-2 TRBV28 TRBD1 CASSFQGVWGYTF TGTGCCAGCAGTTTCCAGGGGGTCTGGGGCTACACCTTC
once TRBJ2-1 TRBV4-3 - CASSQEPSAKGEQFF TGCGCCAGCAGCCAAGAGCCTAGCGCGAAGGGTGAGCAGTTCTTC
- TRBJ1-6 TRBV19 TRBD1 CASSIGTGGSPLHF TGTGCCAGTAGTATCGGGACAGGAGGTTCACCCCTCCACTTT
few TRBJ1-2 TRBV9 - CASSVGANYGYTF TGTGCCAGCAGCGTAGGGGCTAACTATGGCTACACCTTC
- TRBJ1-6 TRBV30 - CAWIGKRNSPLHF TGTGCCTGGATAGGGAAACGGAATTCACCCCTCCACTTT
- TRBJ1-1 TRBV30 TRBD1 CAWSPTGVTEAFF TGTGCCTGGAGTCCGACAGGGGTGACTGAAGCTTTCTTT
- TRBJ2-7 TRBV2 TRBD2 CASSGGTSGTYEQYF TGTGCCAGCAGTGGGGGGACTAGCGGGACCTACGAGCAGTACTTC
few TRBJ1-1 TRBV28 - CAATIGAEAFF TGTGCCGCCACTATCGGGGCTGAAGCTTTCTTT
- TRBJ2-7 TRBV5-6 - CASSLPTTYEQYF TGTGCCAGCAGCTTGCCGACAACCTACGAGCAGTACTTC
- TRBJ1-1 TRBV27 - CASSLWGGATEAFF TGTGCCAGCAGTTTATGGGGGGGGGCTACTGAAGCTTTCTTT
once TRBJ1-5 TRBV10-3 - CAISDQGGGQPQHF TGTGCCATCAGTGATCAGGGCGGAGGTCAGCCCCAGCATTTT
- TRBJ2-3 TRBV7-3 TRBD2 CASSPGGPDTQYF TGTGCCAGCAGCCCGGGGGGGCCAGATACGCAGTATTTT
- TRBJ1-1 TRBV30 - CAWRDRRENTEAFF TGTGCCTGGAGAGATCGGAGGGAGAACACTGAAGCTTTCTTT
- TRBJ2-7 TRBV6-5 - CASRKGFSYEQYF TGTGCCAGCAGGAAGGGGTTCTCCTACGAGCAGTACTTC
- TRBJ2-1 TRBV30 TRBD1 CAWSAGTGRDNEQFF TGTGCCTGGAGTGCAGGGACAGGGCGGGACAATGAGCAGTTCTTC
- TRBJ1-4 TRBV27 TRBD1 CASSLSGDRGGATNEKLFF TGTGCCAGCAGTTTATCCGGAGACAGGGGGGGAGCAACTAATGAAAAACTGTTTTTT
- TRBJ1-5 TRBV19 - CASSISMRQPQHF TGTGCCAGTAGTATAAGTATGAGACAGCCCCAGCATTTT
once TRBJ1-1 TRBV10-2 - CASRDRDKLNTEAFF TGCGCCAGCAGAGACCGGGACAAATTGAACACTGAAGCTTTCTTT
- TRBJ2-3 TRBV27 TRBD2 CASSLRDSGDSTQYF TGTGCCAGCAGTTTACGGGATAGCGGGGATTCTACGCAGTATTTT
once TRBJ2-2 TRBV9 - CASSPRSGGAGTGELFF TGTGCCAGCAGCCCCAGGAGTGGGGGGGCGGGCACCGGGGAGCTGTTTTTT
- TRBJ2-7 TRBV28 - CASSVPPGPGAYF TGTGCCAGCAGTGTTCCACCGGGACCCGGGGCGTACTTC